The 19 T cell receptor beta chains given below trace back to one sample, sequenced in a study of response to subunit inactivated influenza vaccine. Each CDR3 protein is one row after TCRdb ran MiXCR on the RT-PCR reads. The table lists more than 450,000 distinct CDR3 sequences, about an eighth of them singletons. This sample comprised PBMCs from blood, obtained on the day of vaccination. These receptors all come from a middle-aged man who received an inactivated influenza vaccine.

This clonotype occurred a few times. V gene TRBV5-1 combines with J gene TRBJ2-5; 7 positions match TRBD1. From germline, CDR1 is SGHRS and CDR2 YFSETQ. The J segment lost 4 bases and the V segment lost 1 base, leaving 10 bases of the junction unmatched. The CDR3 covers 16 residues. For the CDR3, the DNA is TGCGCCAGCAGCTTGCGGGCAGGGGGTTATAGAGAGACCCAGTACTTC. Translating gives CASSLRAGGYRETQYF.

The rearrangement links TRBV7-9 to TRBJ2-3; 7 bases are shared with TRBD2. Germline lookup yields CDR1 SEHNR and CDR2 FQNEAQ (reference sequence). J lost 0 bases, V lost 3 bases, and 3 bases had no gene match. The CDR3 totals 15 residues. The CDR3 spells CASSFTSDSTDTQYF. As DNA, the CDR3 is TGTGCCAGCAGCTTTACTAGCGATAGCACAGATACGCAGTATTTT. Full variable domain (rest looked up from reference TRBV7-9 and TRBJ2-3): DTGVSQNPRHKITKRGQNVTFRCDPISEHNRLYWYRQTLGQGPEFLTYFQNEAQLEKSRLLSDRFSAERPKGSFSTLEIQRTEQGDSAMYLCASSFTSDSTDTQYFGPGTRLTVL.

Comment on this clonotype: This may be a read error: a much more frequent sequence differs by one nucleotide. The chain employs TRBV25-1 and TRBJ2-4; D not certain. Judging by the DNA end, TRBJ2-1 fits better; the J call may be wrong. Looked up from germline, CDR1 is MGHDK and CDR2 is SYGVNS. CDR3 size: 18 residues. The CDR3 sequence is CASSESWAQLGSQNIQFF. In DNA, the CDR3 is TGTGCCAGCAGTGAGTCTTGGGCACAACTCGGTAGCCAAAACATTCAGTTCTTC.

In nucleotides, the CDR3 is TGCGCCAGCAGCCAGACGGGGGGGATGAGCAATGAGCAGTTCTTC. Translating gives CASSQTGGMSNEQFF. The V call is TRBV4-3, the J call TRBJ2-1; 8 bases are a match to TRBD2. Trimming removed 3 bases from V and 6 bases from J; junction bases left unmatched: 7. The length of the CDR3 is 15 residues. The germline CDR1 and CDR2 sequences are LGHNA and YSLEER.

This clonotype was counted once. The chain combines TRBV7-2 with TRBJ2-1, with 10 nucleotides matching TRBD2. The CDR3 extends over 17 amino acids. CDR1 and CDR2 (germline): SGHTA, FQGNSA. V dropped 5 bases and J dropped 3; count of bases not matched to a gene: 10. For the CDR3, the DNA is TGTGCCAGCAGCCGAGGGGCTAGCGGGGGTTTCTACAATGAGCAGTTCTTC. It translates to CASSRGASGGFYNEQFF.

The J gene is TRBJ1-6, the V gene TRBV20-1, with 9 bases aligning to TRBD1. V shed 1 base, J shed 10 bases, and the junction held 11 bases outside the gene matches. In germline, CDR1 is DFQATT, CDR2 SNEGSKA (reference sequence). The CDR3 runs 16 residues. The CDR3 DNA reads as TGCAGTGCTAGAGCCCTTTCGGGACAGGGAAGGTCACCCCTCCACTTT. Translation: CSARALSGQGRSPLHF.

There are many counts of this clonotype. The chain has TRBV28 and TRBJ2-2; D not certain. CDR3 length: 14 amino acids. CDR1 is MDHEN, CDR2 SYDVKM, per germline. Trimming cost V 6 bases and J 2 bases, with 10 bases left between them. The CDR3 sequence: CASRQGSNTGELFF. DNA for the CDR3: TGTGCCAGCAGACAAGGTTCAAACACCGGGGAGCTGTTTTTT.

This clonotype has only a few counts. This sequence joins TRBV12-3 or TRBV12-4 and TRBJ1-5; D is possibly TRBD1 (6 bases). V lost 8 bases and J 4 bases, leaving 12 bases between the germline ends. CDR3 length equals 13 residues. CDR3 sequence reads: CASGPTGNQPQHF. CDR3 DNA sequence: TGTGCCAGCGGGCCGACAGGTAATCAGCCCCAGCATTTT.

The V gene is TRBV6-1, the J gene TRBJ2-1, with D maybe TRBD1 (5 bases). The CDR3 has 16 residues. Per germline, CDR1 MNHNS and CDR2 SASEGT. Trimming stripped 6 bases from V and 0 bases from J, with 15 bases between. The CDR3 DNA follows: TGTGCCAGCAGCCATGACAGTTTGAGCTCCTACAATGAGCAGTTCTTC. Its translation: CASSHDSLSSYNEQFF.

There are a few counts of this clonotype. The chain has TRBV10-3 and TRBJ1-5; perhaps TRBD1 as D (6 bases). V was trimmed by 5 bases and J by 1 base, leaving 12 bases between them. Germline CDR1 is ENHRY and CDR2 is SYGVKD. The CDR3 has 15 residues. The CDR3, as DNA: TGTGCCATCAGTACAGGGTTAGGAAGCAATCAGCCCCAGCATTTT. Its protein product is CAISTGLGSNQPQHF.

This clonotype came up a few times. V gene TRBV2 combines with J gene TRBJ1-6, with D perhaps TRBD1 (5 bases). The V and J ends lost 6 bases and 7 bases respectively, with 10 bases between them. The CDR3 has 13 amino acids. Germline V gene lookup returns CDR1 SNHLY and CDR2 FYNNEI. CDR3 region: CASRQEGNSPLHF. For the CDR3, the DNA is TGTGCCAGCAGACAGGAGGGAAATTCACCCCTCCACTTT.

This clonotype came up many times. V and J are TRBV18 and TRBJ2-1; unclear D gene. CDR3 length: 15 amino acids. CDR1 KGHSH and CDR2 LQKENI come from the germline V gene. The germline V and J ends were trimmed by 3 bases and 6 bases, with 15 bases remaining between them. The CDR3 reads CASSPGHLPINEQFF. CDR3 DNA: TGTGCCAGCTCACCTGGGCACTTACCGATCAATGAGCAGTTCTTC.

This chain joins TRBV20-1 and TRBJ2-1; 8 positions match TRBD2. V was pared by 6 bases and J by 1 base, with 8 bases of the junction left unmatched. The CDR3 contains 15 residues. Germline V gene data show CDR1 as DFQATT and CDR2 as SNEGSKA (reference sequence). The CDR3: CSAQQRGGSYNEQFF. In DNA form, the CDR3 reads TGCAGTGCCCAGCAGCGCGGGGGGTCCTACAATGAGCAGTTCTTC.

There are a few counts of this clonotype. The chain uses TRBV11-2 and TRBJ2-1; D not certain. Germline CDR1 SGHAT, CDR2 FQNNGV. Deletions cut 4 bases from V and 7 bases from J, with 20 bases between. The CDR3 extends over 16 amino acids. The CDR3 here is CASSSLLTYPVNEQFF. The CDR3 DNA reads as TGTGCCAGCAGCTCCCTTCTCACCTACCCAGTAAATGAGCAGTTCTTC.

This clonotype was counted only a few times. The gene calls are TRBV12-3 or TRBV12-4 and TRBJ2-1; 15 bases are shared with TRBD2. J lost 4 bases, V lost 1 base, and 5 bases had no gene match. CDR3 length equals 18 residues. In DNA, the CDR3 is TGTGCCAGCAGTTTAGGGACTAGCGGGGGGGCCCGGTACAATGAGCAGTTCTTC. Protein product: CASSLGTSGGARYNEQFF.

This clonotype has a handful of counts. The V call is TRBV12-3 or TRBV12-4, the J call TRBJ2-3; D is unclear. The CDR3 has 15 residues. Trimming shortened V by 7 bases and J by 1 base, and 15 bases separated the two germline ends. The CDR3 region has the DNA TGTGCCAGCATAAAATCGGGCCATCGCACAGATACGCAGTATTTT. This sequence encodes CASIKSGHRTDTQYF.

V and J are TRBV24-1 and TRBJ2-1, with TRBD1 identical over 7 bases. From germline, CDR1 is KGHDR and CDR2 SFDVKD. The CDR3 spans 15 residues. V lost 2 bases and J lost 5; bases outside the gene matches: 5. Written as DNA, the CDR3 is TGTGCCACCAGTGATTCGGACAGGTACCACAATGAGCAGTTCTTC. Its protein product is CATSDSDRYHNEQFF.

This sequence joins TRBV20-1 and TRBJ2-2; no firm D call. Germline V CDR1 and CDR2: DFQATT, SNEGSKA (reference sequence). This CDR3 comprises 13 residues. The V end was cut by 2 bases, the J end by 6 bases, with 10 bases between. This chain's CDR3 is CSARQPVAGELFF. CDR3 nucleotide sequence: TGCAGTGCTAGACAGCCGGTCGCCGGGGAGCTGTTTTTT.

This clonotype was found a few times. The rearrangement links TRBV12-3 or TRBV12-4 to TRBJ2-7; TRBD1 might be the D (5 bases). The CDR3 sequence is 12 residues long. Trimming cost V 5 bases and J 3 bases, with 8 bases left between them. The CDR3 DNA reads TGTGCCAGCAGTGACAGAATCTACGAGCAGTACTTC. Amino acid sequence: CASSDRIYEQYF.